The source of this TCR beta chain is a study of cytomegalovirus exposure and HLA in healthy donors. The primer mix had 60 Vbeta and 13 Jbeta primers. Generated by immunoSEQ multiplex PCR, the TCRdb table keeps only in-frame clones and is missing some. The table lists roughly 160,000 clones, about 85% of them singletons. The sequencing sample was made of PBMCs. The origin of this receptor is a man in his thirties or forties in good health and CMV-seropositive.

The CDR3 region has the DNA TGTGCCAGCAGCCAATTTTTAACTAGCACAGATACGCAGTATTTT. Amino acid sequence: CASSQFLTSTDTQYF. The V and J genes are TRBV14 and TRBJ2-3; D gene ambiguous. The CDR3 is 15 amino acids. Germline V lookup: CDR1 SGHDN, CDR2 FVKESK. V lost 2 bases and J lost 0, with 9 bases in between.